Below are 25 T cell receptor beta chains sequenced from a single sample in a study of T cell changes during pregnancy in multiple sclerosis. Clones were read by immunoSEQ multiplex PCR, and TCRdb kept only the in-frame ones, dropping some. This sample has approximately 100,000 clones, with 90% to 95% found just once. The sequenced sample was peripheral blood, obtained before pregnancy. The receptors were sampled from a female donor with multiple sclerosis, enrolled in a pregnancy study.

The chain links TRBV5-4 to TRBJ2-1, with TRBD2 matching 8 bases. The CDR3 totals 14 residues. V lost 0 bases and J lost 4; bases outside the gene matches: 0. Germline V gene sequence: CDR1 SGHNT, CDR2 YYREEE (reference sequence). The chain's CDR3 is CASSLASGYNEQFF. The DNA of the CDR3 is TGTGCCAGCAGCTTGGCTAGCGGGTACAATGAGCAGTTCTTC.

CDR3 coding DNA: TGTGCCAGTAGTATTTGGGAGGGAGAGACCCAGTACTTC. Translated: CASSIWEGETQYF. The chain couples TRBV19 to TRBJ2-5; TRBD2 matches at 7 bases. V gave up 3 bases and J gave up 4 bases; unmatched junction bases: 2. Germline-derived CDR1 and CDR2 are LNHDA and SQIVND (reference sequence). CDR3 size: 13 residues.

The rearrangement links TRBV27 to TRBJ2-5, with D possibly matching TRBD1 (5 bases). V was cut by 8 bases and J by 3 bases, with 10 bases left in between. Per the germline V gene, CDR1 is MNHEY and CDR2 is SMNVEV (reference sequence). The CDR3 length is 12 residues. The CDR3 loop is CASSDNKETQYF. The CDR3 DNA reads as TGTGCCAGCTCGGACAACAAAGAGACCCAGTACTTC.

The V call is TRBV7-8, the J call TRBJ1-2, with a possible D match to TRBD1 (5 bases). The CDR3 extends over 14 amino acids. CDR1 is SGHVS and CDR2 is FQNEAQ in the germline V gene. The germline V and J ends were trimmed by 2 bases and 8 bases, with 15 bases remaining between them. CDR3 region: CASSLNGGSGGYTF. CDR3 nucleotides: TGTGCCAGCAGCTTAAACGGGGGGAGTGGCGGCTACACCTTC.

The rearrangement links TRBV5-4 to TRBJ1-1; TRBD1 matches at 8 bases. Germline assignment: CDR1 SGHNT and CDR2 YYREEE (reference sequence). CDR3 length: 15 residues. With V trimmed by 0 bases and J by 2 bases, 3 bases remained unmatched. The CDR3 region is CASSLATGGNTEAFF. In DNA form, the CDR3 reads TGTGCCAGCAGCTTGGCTACAGGGGGAAACACTGAAGCTTTCTTT. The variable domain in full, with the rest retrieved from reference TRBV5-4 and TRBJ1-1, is ETGVTQSPTHLIKTRGQQVTLRCSSQSGHNTVSWYQQALGQGPQFIFQYYREEENGRGNFPPRFSGLQFPNYSSELNVNALELDDSALYLCASSLATGGNTEAFFGQGTRLTVV.

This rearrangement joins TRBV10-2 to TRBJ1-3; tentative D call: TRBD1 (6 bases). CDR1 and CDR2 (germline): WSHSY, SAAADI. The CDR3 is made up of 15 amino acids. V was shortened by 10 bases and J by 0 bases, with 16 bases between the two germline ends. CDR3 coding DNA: TGCGCCACCTCGAAACAGGACAGCTCTGGAAACACCATATATTTT. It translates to CATSKQDSSGNTIYF.

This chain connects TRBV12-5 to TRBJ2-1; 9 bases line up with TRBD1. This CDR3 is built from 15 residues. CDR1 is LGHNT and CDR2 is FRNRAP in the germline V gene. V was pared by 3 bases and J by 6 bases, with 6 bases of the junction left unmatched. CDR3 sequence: CASGFGQGIFNEQFF. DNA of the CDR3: TGTGCTAGTGGTTTTGGACAGGGGATCTTCAATGAGCAGTTCTTC.

The CDR3 DNA sequence: TGCGCCAGCAGCCCAAGACTAGCCGGCGGGGAGCTGTTTTTT. Translating it yields CASSPRLAGGELFF. This chain connects TRBV4-1 to TRBJ2-2, with 7 bases identical to TRBD2. The CDR3 sequence is 14 residues long. Germline assignment: CDR1 MGHRA and CDR2 YSYEKL. V lost 4 bases and J lost 7; bases outside the gene matches: 6.

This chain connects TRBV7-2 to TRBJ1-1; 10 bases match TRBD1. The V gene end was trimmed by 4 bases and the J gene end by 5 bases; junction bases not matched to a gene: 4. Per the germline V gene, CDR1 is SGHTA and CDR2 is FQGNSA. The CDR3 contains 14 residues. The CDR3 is CASSWDRGWTEAFF. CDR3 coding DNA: TGTGCCAGCAGCTGGGACAGGGGATGGACTGAAGCTTTCTTT.

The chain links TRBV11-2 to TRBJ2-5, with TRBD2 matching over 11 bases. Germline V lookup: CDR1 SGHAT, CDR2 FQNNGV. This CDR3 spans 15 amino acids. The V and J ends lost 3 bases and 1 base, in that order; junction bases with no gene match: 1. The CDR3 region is CASSFLAGGQETQYF. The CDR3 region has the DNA TGTGCCAGCAGCTTCCTAGCGGGAGGCCAAGAGACCCAGTACTTC.

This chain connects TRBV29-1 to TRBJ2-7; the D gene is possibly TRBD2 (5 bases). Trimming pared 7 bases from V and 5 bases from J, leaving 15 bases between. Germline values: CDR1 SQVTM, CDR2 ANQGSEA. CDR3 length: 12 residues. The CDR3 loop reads CSAPGESHEQYF. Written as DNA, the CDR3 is TGCAGCGCCCCCGGGGAGTCACACGAGCAGTACTTC.

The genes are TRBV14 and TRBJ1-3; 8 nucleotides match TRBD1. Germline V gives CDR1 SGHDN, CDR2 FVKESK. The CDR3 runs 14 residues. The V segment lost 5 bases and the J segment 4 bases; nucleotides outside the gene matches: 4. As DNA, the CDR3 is TGTGCCAGCAGCGCGGACAGGGTCGGAAACACCATATATTTT. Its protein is CASSADRVGNTIYF.

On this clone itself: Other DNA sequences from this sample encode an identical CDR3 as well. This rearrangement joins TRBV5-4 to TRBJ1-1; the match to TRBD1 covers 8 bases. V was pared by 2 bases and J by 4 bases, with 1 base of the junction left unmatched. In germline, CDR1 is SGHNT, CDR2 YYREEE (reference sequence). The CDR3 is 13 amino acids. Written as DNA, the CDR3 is TGTGCCAGCAGCTTCAGGGGGCCCACTGAAGCTTTCTTT. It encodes CASSFRGPTEAFF. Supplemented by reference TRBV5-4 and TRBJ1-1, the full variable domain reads ETGVTQSPTHLIKTRGQQVTLRCSSQSGHNTVSWYQQALGQGPQFIFQYYREEENGRGNFPPRFSGLQFPNYSSELNVNALELDDSALYLCASSFRGPTEAFFGQGTRLTVV.

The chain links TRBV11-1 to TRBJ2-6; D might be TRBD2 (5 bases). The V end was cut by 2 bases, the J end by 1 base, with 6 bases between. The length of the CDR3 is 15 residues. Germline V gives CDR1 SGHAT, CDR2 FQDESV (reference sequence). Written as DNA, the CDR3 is TGTGCCAGCAGCTTACGGGGATCTGGGGCCAACGTCCTGACTTTC. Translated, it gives CASSLRGSGANVLTF.

CDR3 protein: CASSVSTGEVTEAFF. CDR3 DNA: TGTGCCAGCAGCGTCTCAACGGGGGAAGTAACTGAAGCTTTCTTT. This chain links TRBV9 with TRBJ1-1; perhaps TRBD1 as D (5 bases). The V gene lost 2 bases and the J gene lost 5 bases, with 16 bases spanning the gap. This CDR3 comprises 15 residues. Germline V gene data show CDR1 as SGDLS and CDR2 as YYNGEE.

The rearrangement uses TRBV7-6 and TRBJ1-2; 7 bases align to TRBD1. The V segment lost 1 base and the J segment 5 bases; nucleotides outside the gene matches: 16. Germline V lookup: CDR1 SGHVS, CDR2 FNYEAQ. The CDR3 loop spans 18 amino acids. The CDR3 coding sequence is TGTGCCAGCAGCTTAGGGGAGGCCCCGCAGGGGGGATTTTATGGCTACACCTTC. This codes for CASSLGEAPQGGFYGYTF.

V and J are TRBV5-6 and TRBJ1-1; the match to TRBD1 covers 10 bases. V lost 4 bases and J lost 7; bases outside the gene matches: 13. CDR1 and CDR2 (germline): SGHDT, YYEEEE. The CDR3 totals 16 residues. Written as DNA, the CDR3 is TGTGCCAGCAGCCTGGGACAGGGGAACCTTTGGGGTGAAGCTTTCTTT. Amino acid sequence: CASSLGQGNLWGEAFF.

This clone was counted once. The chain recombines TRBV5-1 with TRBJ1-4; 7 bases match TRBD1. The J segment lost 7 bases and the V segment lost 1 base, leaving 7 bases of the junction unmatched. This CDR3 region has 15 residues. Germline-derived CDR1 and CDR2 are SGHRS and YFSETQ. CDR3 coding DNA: TGCGCCAGCAGCTTGACTCAGGGGGGTGGTGAAAAACTGTTTTTT. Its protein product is CASSLTQGGGEKLFF.

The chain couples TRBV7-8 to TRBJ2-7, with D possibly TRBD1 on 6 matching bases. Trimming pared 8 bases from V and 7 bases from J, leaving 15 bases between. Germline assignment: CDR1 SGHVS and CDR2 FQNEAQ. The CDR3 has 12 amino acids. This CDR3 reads CASGTKGGEQYF. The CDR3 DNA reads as TGTGCCAGCGGTACTAAAGGGGGAGAGCAGTACTTC.

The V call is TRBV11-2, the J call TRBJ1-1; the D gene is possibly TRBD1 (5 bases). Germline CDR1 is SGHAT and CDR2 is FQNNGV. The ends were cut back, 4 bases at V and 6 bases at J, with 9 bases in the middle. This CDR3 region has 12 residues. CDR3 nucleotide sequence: TGTGCCAGCAGCTCAGGGTTATCTGAAGCTTTCTTT. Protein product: CASSSGLSEAFF.

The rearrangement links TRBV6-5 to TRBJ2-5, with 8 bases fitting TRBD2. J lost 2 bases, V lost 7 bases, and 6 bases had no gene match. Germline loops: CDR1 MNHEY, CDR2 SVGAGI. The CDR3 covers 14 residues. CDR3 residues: CASKISGAQETQYF. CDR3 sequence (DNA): TGTGCCAGCAAAATTAGCGGGGCACAAGAGACCCAGTACTTC.

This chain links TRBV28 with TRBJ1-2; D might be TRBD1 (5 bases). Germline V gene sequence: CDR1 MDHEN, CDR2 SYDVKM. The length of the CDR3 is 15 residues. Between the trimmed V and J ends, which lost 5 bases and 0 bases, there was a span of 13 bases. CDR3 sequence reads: CASSPGRRANYGYTF. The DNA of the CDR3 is TGTGCCAGCAGTCCGGGACGGAGGGCTAACTATGGCTACACCTTC.

The CDR3 here is CASSHTPSTDTQYF. In nucleotides, the CDR3 is TGTGCCAGCAGTCACACACCTAGCACAGATACGCAGTATTTT. The chain employs TRBV6-6 and TRBJ2-3, with unresolved D. Germline V gives CDR1 MNHNY, CDR2 SVGAGI (reference sequence). V was trimmed by 5 bases and J by 0 bases, leaving 9 bases between them. This CDR3 comprises 14 residues.

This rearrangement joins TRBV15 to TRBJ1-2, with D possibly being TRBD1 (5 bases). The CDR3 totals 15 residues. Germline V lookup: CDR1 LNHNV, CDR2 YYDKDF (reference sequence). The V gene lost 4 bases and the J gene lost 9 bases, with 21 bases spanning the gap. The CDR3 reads CATSTLGLQGRSYTF. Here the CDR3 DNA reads TGTGCCACCAGCACTCTTGGCCTCCAGGGTAGAAGCTACACCTTC. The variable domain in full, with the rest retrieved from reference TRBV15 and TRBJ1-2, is DAMVIQNPRYQVTQFGKPVTLSCSQTLNHNVMYWYQQKSSQAPKLLFHYYDKDFNNEADTPDNFQSRRPNTSFCFLDIRSPGLGDTAMYLCATSTLGLQGRSYTFGSGTRLTVV.

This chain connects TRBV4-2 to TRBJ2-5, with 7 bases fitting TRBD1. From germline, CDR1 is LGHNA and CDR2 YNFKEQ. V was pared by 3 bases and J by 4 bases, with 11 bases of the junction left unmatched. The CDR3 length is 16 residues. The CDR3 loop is CASSHKGPGGSETQYF. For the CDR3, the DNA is TGTGCCAGCAGCCATAAGGGGCCAGGGGGATCAGAGACCCAGTACTTC.